These 13 T cell receptor beta chains were all obtained from the same sample, sequenced in a study of blood T cell repertoires in COVID-19. Sequencing was performed with immunoSEQ multiplex PCR; in TCRdb, only in-frame clones are kept and a portion is missing. This table holds fewer than 300,000 clones, around 82% found once. The sample comprised peripheral blood. These receptors originate from a woman between 18 and 29 years old with acute or convalescent COVID-19.

The chain couples TRBV5-6 to TRBJ2-7, with a possible D match to TRBD1 (6 bases). The ends were cut back, 2 bases at V and 5 bases at J, with 14 bases in the middle. CDR1 and CDR2 (germline): SGHDT, YYEEEE. The CDR3 totals 14 residues. CDR3 region: CASSFPLQGDEQYF. CDR3 DNA sequence: TGTGCCAGCAGCTTCCCGTTACAGGGCGACGAGCAGTACTTC.

The chain recombines TRBV5-4 with TRBJ2-3; tentatively, D is TRBD2 (6 bases). V gave up 4 bases and J gave up 2 bases, with 11 bases separating them. The CDR3 consists of 14 residues. Germline V gene data show CDR1 as SGHNT and CDR2 as YYREEE (reference sequence). The CDR3 DNA sequence: TGTGCCAGCAGCATTAGCGGATCCACAGATACGCAGTATTTT. This translates into CASSISGSTDTQYF.

This sequence joins TRBV7-2 and TRBJ1-5; TRBD1 is a possible D gene (5 bases). Germline V gene lookup returns CDR1 SGHTA and CDR2 FQGNSA. The CDR3 is made up of 16 amino acids. V was pared by 3 bases and J by 0 bases, with 12 bases between. In nucleotides, the CDR3 is TGTGCCAGCAGCTTCTCCGGGACTTATAGCAATCAGCCCCAGCATTTT. It is translated as CASSFSGTYSNQPQHF.

This clone was counted once. The J gene is TRBJ1-1, the V gene TRBV6-5, with D tentatively TRBD1 (6 bases). V gave up 6 bases and J gave up 11 bases, with 16 bases separating them. This CDR3 region has 12 residues. CDR1 and CDR2 from the germline V gene are MNHEY and SVGAGI. The CDR3 DNA is TGTGCCAGCAGCCCCGGGGACAATGAGGCTTTCTTT. Encoded protein: CASSPGDNEAFF.

This chain links TRBV27 with TRBJ1-6; 10 nucleotides agree with TRBD1. This CDR3 has 15 residues. V was clipped by 2 bases and J by 7 bases; unmatched bases: 2. The V gene's germline CDR1 is MNHEY and CDR2 SMNVEV (reference sequence). CDR3 sequence: CASSLGTGANSPLHF. Here the CDR3 DNA reads TGTGCCAGCAGTTTAGGGACAGGGGCGAATTCACCCCTCCACTTT.

This rearrangement joins TRBV24-1 to TRBJ1-5, with 7 bases that match TRBD1. This CDR3 comprises 15 residues. V trimming: 5 bases; J trimming: 1 base; junction bases outside the gene matches: 4. In germline, CDR1 is KGHDR, CDR2 SFDVKD. The CDR3 loop is CATSGGTVSNQPQHF. The CDR3 bases are TGTGCCACCAGTGGCGGGACAGTGAGCAATCAGCCCCAGCATTTT.

The chain couples TRBV7-2 to TRBJ2-3; weak D call: TRBD1 (6 bases). This CDR3 region has 15 residues. The V gene's germline CDR1 is SGHTA and CDR2 FQGNSA. Trimming pared 5 bases from V and 3 bases from J, leaving 15 bases between. In nucleotides, the CDR3 is TGTGCCAGCAGCCCCCAAGGACAGCGGACAGATACGCAGTATTTT. Translation: CASSPQGQRTDTQYF.

The V and J genes are TRBV11-2 and TRBJ2-1, with 13 bases aligning to TRBD2. The CDR3 runs 16 residues. V lost 4 bases, J lost 6 bases, and 6 bases stayed unmatched. Germline values: CDR1 SGHAT, CDR2 FQNNGV. The CDR3 bases are TGTGCCAGCAGCTGGACTAGCGGGAGCCCATTCAATGAGCAGTTCTTC. Translating it yields CASSWTSGSPFNEQFF.

The chain combines TRBV3-1 (or the pseudogene TRBV3-2) with TRBJ2-5; TRBD2 matches at 14 bases. V was pared by 5 bases and J by 4 bases, with 12 bases of the junction left unmatched. Germline-derived CDR1 and CDR2 are LGHDT and YNNKEL (reference sequence). This CDR3 comprises 18 residues. CDR3 DNA sequence: TGTGCCAGCAGCGATAGGGGACTAGCGGGAGAAGGAAGAGAGACCCAGTACTTC. This encodes CASSDRGLAGEGRETQYF.

The rearrangement links TRBV7-2 to TRBJ2-7, with D possibly being TRBD2 (5 bases). Germline lookup yields CDR1 SGHTA and CDR2 FQGNSA. The CDR3 is 15 amino acids. The V gene lost 2 bases and the J gene lost 0 bases, with 11 bases spanning the gap. DNA of the CDR3: TGTGCCAGCAGCTTATTAACGGGGTACTCCTACGAGCAGTACTTC. Its protein product is CASSLLTGYSYEQYF.

The chain is built from TRBV11-2 and TRBJ2-7; tentative D call: TRBD1 (5 bases). The CDR3 length is 14 residues. The germline V and J ends were trimmed by 4 bases and 5 bases, with 15 bases remaining between them. The germline CDR1 and CDR2 sequences are SGHAT and FQNNGV. The CDR3 DNA is TGTGCCAGCAGCTCCGTCAGGGTGTTCAACGAGCAGTACTTC. It specifies CASSSVRVFNEQYF.

This clone has a single count. The chain uses TRBV5-8 and TRBJ2-1, with 11 bases matching TRBD2. In germline, CDR1 is SGHTS, CDR2 YDEGEE. CDR3 length: 20 amino acids. Germline trimming cut 3 bases from V and 0 bases from J; bases unmatched to any gene: 14. In DNA form, the CDR3 reads TGTGCCAGCAGCTCACCGGGACTAGCGGTTCCCTCGAGCTCCTACAATGAGCAGTTCTTC. This encodes CASSSPGLAVPSSSYNEQFF.

The J gene is TRBJ2-1, the V gene TRBV9, with unresolved D. From germline, CDR1 is SGDLS and CDR2 YYNGEE. V lost 0 bases to trimming and J lost 4 bases, with 11 bases between them. The CDR3 is 15 amino acids. This CDR3 is CASSVGGAIYNEQFF. CDR3 sequence (DNA): TGTGCCAGCAGCGTAGGAGGCGCGATATACAATGAGCAGTTCTTC.